This is a list of T cell receptor beta chains from one sample in a study of cytomegalovirus exposure and HLA in healthy donors. Repertoires were generated with immunoSEQ multiplex PCR, while TCRdb's copy carries only in-frame clones and drops some. Of about 130,000 clones listed, roughly 74% are singletons. Sequenced material: PBMCs. All receptors derive from a woman between 45 and 60 years old in good health and CMV-seropositive. Each CDR3 is given with its conserved first and last residue. D genes are given only for firm matches. Expanded clones get a size class; other rows say once, few or many, or leave the size out.

clone size,D gene,V gene,J gene,CDR3 DNA,CDR3 protein
.,TRBD2,TRBV5-3,TRBJ2-1,TGTGCCAGAGGCTCGACTAGCGGGGGGGTTTGCTCCTACAATGAGCAGTTCTTC,CARGSTSGGVCSYNEQFF
.,.,TRBV7-2,TRBJ1-6,TGTGCCAGCAGCTTAGAGACAGGTCTGTGGGTACCCCTCCACTTT,CASSLETGLWVPLHF
few,.,TRBV2,TRBJ1-1,TGTGCCAGCAGTGAGCGGGGAGTCACTGAAGCTTTCTTT,CASSERGVTEAFF
.,TRBD1,TRBV10-1,TRBJ2-3,TGCGCCAGCAGCGGCTCGACAGGGGGCTTGAGTGATACGCAGTATTTT,CASSGSTGGLSDTQYF
.,TRBD1,TRBV5-1,TRBJ2-1,TGCGCCAGCAGCCCAGGGACAGGAAGCTCCTACAATGAGCAGTTCTTC,CASSPGTGSSYNEQFF
.,.,TRBV4-1,TRBJ1-3,TGCGCCAGCAGCCAGCTTGACAGTGGAAACACCATATATTTT,CASSQLDSGNTIYF
.,.,TRBV15,TRBJ1-5,TGTGCCACCAGCAGTAACAGTCAGCCCCAGCATTTT,CATSSNSQPQHF
.,.,TRBV5-1,TRBJ1-1,TGCGCCAGCAGCTTGGCCGGTAGTAGAGCGGCTGAAGCTTTCTTT,CASSLAGSRAAEAFF
.,.,TRBV29-1,TRBJ2-5,TGCAGCGCTCGATGGACAGATCAAGAGACCCAGTACTTC,CSARWTDQETQYF
.,TRBD2,TRBV19,TRBJ2-3,TGTGCCAGTAGTCCTTTTAAGACTAGCGGCACAGATACGCAGTATTTT,CASSPFKTSGTDTQYF
.,TRBD1,TRBV29-1,TRBJ1-5,TGCAGCGTCCGCGGGGACAGGGGGGGTTCTGGACCCCAGCATTTT,CSVRGDRGGSGPQHF
.,.,TRBV7-6,TRBJ2-3,TGTGCCAGCAGCTTAGTTCCTCGGACTTTTAGAACAGATACGCAGTATTTT,CASSLVPRTFRTDTQYF
.,TRBD1,TRBV6-6,TRBJ1-2,TGTGCCAGCAGTTACACTACCGGGACAGGGGGGGGTGGCTACACCTTC,CASSYTTGTGGGGYTF
.,.,TRBV30,TRBJ1-6,TGTGCCTGGAGTTCGACGGGAGTACTAGGGGCCCTCCACTTT,CAWSSTGVLGALHF
.,TRBD1,TRBV29-1,TRBJ1-1,TGCAGCGTCCCGACAGGGGTACGAACTGAAGCTTTCTTT,CSVPTGVRTEAFF
.,TRBD2,TRBV2,TRBJ2-2,TGTGCCAGCAACCTAGCGGGGGGCTACACCGGGGAGCTGTTTTTT,CASNLAGGYTGELFF
few,TRBD1,TRBV30,TRBJ1-5,TGTGCCTGGAGTGTCGGGACAGTCAATCAGCCCCAGCATTTT,CAWSVGTVNQPQHF
.,.,TRBV5-1,TRBJ2-3,TGCGCCAGCAGGGACAGAACAGATACGCAGTATTTT,CASRDRTDTQYF
few,.,TRBV5-5,TRBJ1-2,TGTGCCAGCAGCCCGGGGAACTATGGCTACACCTTC,CASSPGNYGYTF
.,.,TRBV27,TRBJ2-7,TGTGCCAGCAGTGCTGCAACAGGGTCCTACGAGCAGTACTTC,CASSAATGSYEQYF
.,TRBD1,TRBV5-6,TRBJ2-7,TGTGCCAGCAGGGATGGGACAGGGCCCTACGAGCAGTACTTC,CASRDGTGPYEQYF
.,.,TRBV19,TRBJ2-2,TGTGCCAGTAGTATAGCCACCCTTGGAGCCGGGGAGCTGTTTTTT,CASSIATLGAGELFF
few,TRBD1,TRBV27,TRBJ2-7,TGTGCCAGCAGTCCCCGCCACGGGACAGGGTACGAGCAGTACTTC,CASSPRHGTGYEQYF
few,.,TRBV11-2,TRBJ2-5,TGTGCCAGCAGCTTATATTGGGACACCCAAGAGACCCAGTACTTC,CASSLYWDTQETQYF
.,TRBD2,TRBV9,TRBJ2-2,TGTGCCAGCTCACCGGGACTAGCGACCGGGGAGCTGTTTTTT,CASSPGLATGELFF
.,TRBD2,TRBV9,TRBJ2-1,TGTGCCAGCAGCGCCGGACTAGCGATTAACAATGAGCAGTTCTTC,CASSAGLAINNEQFF
once,TRBD2,TRBV7-9,TRBJ2-3,TGTTCCAGCAGCGGGGGGGGACTCCGCACAGATACGCAGTATTTT,CSSSGGGLRTDTQYF
.,TRBD1,TRBV5-4,TRBJ1-5,TGTGCCAGCAGCCAGGGGACAGGGTACAATCAGCCCCAGCATTTT,CASSQGTGYNQPQHF
.,.,TRBV18,TRBJ2-5,TGTGCCAGCTCACCTACGTTAACCGGGGAGACCCAGTACTTC,CASSPTLTGETQYF
.,TRBD2,TRBV4-3,TRBJ2-2,TGCGCCAGCAGCCAAAACCCGCGGGGGACGAACACCGGGGAGCTGTTTTTT,CASSQNPRGTNTGELFF
.,TRBD2,TRBV14,TRBJ2-1,TGTGCCAGCAGCCAACAATTCCTAGCGGGGGGTAATGAGCAGTTCTTC,CASSQQFLAGGNEQFF
.,.,TRBV7-9,TRBJ2-3,TGTGCCAGCAGCCCCTGGAGGGCGGAAACAGATACGCAGTATTTT,CASSPWRAETDTQYF
.,.,TRBV7-2,TRBJ2-7,TGTGCCAGCCGGGGGATAGGGAGGGAGCAGTACTTC,CASRGIGREQYF
.,.,TRBV10-3,TRBJ2-1,TGTGCCATAGCCGGGACACCCTCGCGGAATGAGCAGTTCTTC,CAIAGTPSRNEQFF
.,.,TRBV2,TRBJ1-6,TGTGCCAGCAGTGAAGTAGGACAGCGATCCTATAATTCACCCCTCCACTTT,CASSEVGQRSYNSPLHF
.,.,TRBV5-5,TRBJ2-1,TGTGCCAGCAGCGAAACTTTCGGTGAGCAGTTCTTC,CASSETFGEQFF
few,TRBD1,TRBV19,TRBJ1-1,TGTGCCAGTGTTAAAACCGGGACAGGGGGCACTGAAGCTTTCTTT,CASVKTGTGGTEAFF
.,TRBD2,TRBV5-1,TRBJ2-3,TGCGCCAGCACCGTGACTAGCGGCACAGATACGCAGTATTTT,CASTVTSGTDTQYF
.,.,TRBV30,TRBJ2-1,TGTGCCTGGAGTCAAGACATCCGTAGAAACAATGAGCAGTTCTTC,CAWSQDIRRNNEQFF
.,.,TRBV27,TRBJ2-7,TGTGCCAGCAGGATAGGGGGCCAGGAGGGCGAGCAGTACTTC,CASRIGGQEGEQYF
few,TRBD2,TRBV10-3,TRBJ2-1,TGTGCCATCAGTGAGTCGGTAGCGGGGGGCCGGGATGAGCAGTTCTTC,CAISESVAGGRDEQFF
.,.,TRBV6-5,TRBJ2-7,TGTGCCAGCAGTTACTCGAGTGCAGGGTCCTACGAGCAGTACTTC,CASSYSSAGSYEQYF
.,TRBD2,TRBV9,TRBJ2-3,TGTGCCAGCAGCGCCAAAAGGGGACTAGCGGGAGGAACAGATACGCAGTATTTT,CASSAKRGLAGGTDTQYF
few,.,TRBV6-1,TRBJ1-3,TGTGCCAGCAGTGAGTCTTCTGGAAACACCATATATTTT,CASSESSGNTIYF
.,TRBD1,TRBV18,TRBJ1-5,TGTGCCAGCTCACCGGAGCGAGTTACAGGGGCGAGGCCCCAGCATTTT,CASSPERVTGARPQHF
.,.,TRBV19,TRBJ2-3,TGTGCCAGTAGTTTATCGACAGATACGCAGTATTTT,CASSLSTDTQYF
.,TRBD2,TRBV27,TRBJ2-5,TGTGCCAGCAGTTCGCGGGGGGGCCGGGAGACCCAGTACTTC,CASSSRGGRETQYF
once,.,TRBV2,TRBJ2-7,TGTGCCAGCAGCCCCCAGGCGGGTTTCTACGAGCAGTACTTC,CASSPQAGFYEQYF
few,TRBD1,TRBV19,TRBJ2-2,TGTGCCAGTAGTGCCCGTTCTGGACAGGGGGCCGGGGAGCTGTTTTTT,CASSARSGQGAGELFF
.,.,TRBV7-8,TRBJ2-5,TGTGCCAGCAGCTTAGTTTTGAGGGAGACCCAGTACTTC,CASSLVLRETQYF